The 9 T cell receptor beta chains below all came from one sample that was sequenced in a study of shared T cell receptors in the human thymus. Assay: immunoSEQ multiplex PCR; the TCRdb copy retains only in-frame clones and omits some. The profile shows hundreds of thousands of clones, about 90% of them singletons. The data were also submitted as part of a second study, on human thymus T cells.

The specimen was thymocytes. The origin of the receptors is a boy younger than two with a congenital heart defect.

The chain recombines TRBV28 with TRBJ2-7; D call uncertain. The germline V gene encodes CDR1 MDHEN and CDR2 SYDVKM. Trimming took off 6 bases at V and 3 bases at J, with 18 bases between the two ends. The CDR3 length is 15 residues. CDR3 protein: CASSLQLRLNYEQYF. CDR3 coding DNA: TGTGCCAGCAGCCTACAACTCAGGTTGAACTACGAGCAGTACTTC.

The CDR3 DNA is TGCGCCAGCAGTACAGGGGGTAGCAATCAGCCCCAGCATTTT. Translation gives CASSTGGSNQPQHF. The chain recombines TRBV5-1 with TRBJ1-5, with 8 bases identical to TRBD1. The CDR3 loop spans 14 amino acids. Per the germline V gene, CDR1 is SGHRS and CDR2 is YFSETQ. The ends lost 5 bases at V and 0 bases at J; junction bases unmatched: 1.

This rearrangement joins TRBV5-6 to TRBJ1-6; D remains ambiguous. CDR3 length: 14 amino acids. V gave up 2 bases and J gave up 4 bases, with 7 bases separating them. Germline CDR1 is SGHDT and CDR2 is YYEEEE. CDR3 residues: CASSFGPYNSPLHF. The CDR3, as DNA: TGTGCCAGCAGCTTTGGGCCTTATAATTCACCCCTCCACTTT. Looking up the rest from reference TRBV5-6 and TRBJ1-6 gives the full variable domain: DAGVTQSPTHLIKTRGQQVTLRCSPKSGHDTVSWYQQALGQGPQFIFQYYEEEERQRGNFPDRFSGHQFPNYSSELNVNALLLGDSALYLCASSFGPYNSPLHFGNGTRLTVT.

This clone was seen only once. This chain links TRBV2 with TRBJ2-3; 9 bases align to TRBD2. Germline values: CDR1 SNHLY, CDR2 FYNNEI. Trimming cost V 6 bases and J 4 bases; bases outside gene matches: 11. The CDR3 totals 16 residues. The DNA of the CDR3 is TGTGCCAGCAGATACAGGACTAGCGACGGCGCAGATACGCAGTATTTT. This encodes CASRYRTSDGADTQYF.

DNA for the CDR3: TGTGCCAGCAGCAAAGAGAGGCCCGTCGGCGAGCAGTACTTC. Translating gives CASSKERPVGEQYF. This rearrangement joins TRBV11-2 to TRBJ2-7; no clear D gene. The germline CDR1 and CDR2 sequences are SGHAT and FQNNGV. CDR3 size: 14 residues. Between the trimmed V and J ends, which lost 5 bases and 6 bases, there was a span of 17 bases.

The rearrangement joins TRBV28 to TRBJ2-7; 9 positions agree with TRBD1. CDR3 length: 17 residues. Germline V gene lookup returns CDR1 MDHEN and CDR2 SYDVKM. The V gene end was trimmed by 3 bases and the J gene end by 0 bases; junction bases not matched to a gene: 9. This chain's CDR3 is CASSFYLPGQGSYEQYF. The CDR3 DNA follows: TGTGCCAGCAGTTTTTACCTTCCGGGACAGGGCTCCTACGAGCAGTACTTC.

This clone has more than one count but fewer than ten. This rearrangement joins TRBV28 to TRBJ1-4; the D is unclear. The V end lost 5 bases, the J end lost 8 bases, and 15 bases lay between the germline ends. Germline V gene lookup returns CDR1 MDHEN and CDR2 SYDVKM. The CDR3 spans 14 residues. The CDR3 region is CASSPRGPEEKLFF. The DNA for the CDR3 is TGTGCCAGCAGTCCACGTGGGCCCGAGGAAAAACTGTTTTTT.

The V gene is TRBV4-3, the J gene TRBJ2-7; maybe TRBD2 (5 bases). The V and J ends lost 4 bases and 3 bases respectively, with 22 bases between them. Looked up from germline, CDR1 is LGHNA and CDR2 is YSLEER. The CDR3 spans 17 residues. The CDR3 is CASSPRSSAGANYEQYF. The CDR3 bases are TGCGCCAGCAGCCCCCGATCGTCCGCGGGCGCCAACTACGAGCAGTACTTC.

The CDR3, as DNA: TGTGCCAGCAGCTCATATGGTCAGTTGGCTTTCTTT. This encodes CASSSYGQLAFF. The chain joins TRBV7-9 to TRBJ1-1, with D unresolved. The CDR3 loop spans 12 amino acids. Germline CDR1 is SEHNR and CDR2 is FQNEAQ (reference sequence). V shed 4 bases and J shed 11 bases, with 14 bases lying between them.